The present T cell receptor beta chain was sequenced within a study of T cells in Graves' hyperthyroidism and ophthalmopathy. In its sample, this clonotype was seen many times. The CDR3 sequence is 15 residues long. The germline CDR1 and CDR2 sequences are MGHDK and SYGVNS. The V and J ends lost 4 bases and 4 bases respectively, with 16 bases between them. From RNA transcripts, TCR beta CDR3 regions were amplified. The TCR CDR3 was amplified in a first-round RT-PCR using the HTBI primer set. Each CDR3 protein is one row after TCRdb ran MiXCR on the multiplex PCR reads. The data show around 540,000 distinct CDR3 sequences, approximately 44% seen once. A lack of ophthalmopathy progression within 18 months defined stable Graves' hyperthyroidism. Hyperthyroidism had been newly diagnosed in patients aged 18 to 65, and its duration was under 2 months. Uncontrolled infection, other autoimmune disease, pregnancy and lactation each barred patients from inclusion. Used for diagnoses were clinical symptoms, serum thyroxine and TRAb, thyroid ultrasound and orbital computed tomography.

This TCR was recovered from a woman between 18 and 29 years old with Graves' hyperthyroidism. The chain uses TRBV25-1 and TRBJ1-1; D unresolved. Sequenced material: peripheral blood or thyroid tissue (not recorded which). The chain's CDR3 is CASSVFRLPTTEAFF. The CDR3, as DNA: TGTGCCAGCAGTGTTTTCCGCCTGCCTACCACTGAAGCTTTCTTT.